This T cell receptor beta chain was recovered during a study of T cells after yellow fever vaccination. Study background: Researchers used SMART-Seq v4 Ultra Low Input to prepare fractions that had low cell numbers.

This CDR3 spans 15 amino acids. Germline assignment: CDR1 SGHVS and CDR2 FNYEAQ. After removal of 1 base from V and 3 bases from J, the junction contained 1 base not matched to a gene. Study findings and constraints: The bulk population could contribute abundant contaminating clonotypes to FACS-sorted repertoires. Most primary-vaccination clones reappeared after the booster (just under 98% CD4, around 88% CD8).

In this sample, this clonotype turned up many times. Antigen unknown. Synthesis of TCR cDNA relied on 5'RACE template switching, which attached a universal primer site and UMIs. TCRdb fed the 5' RACE reads into MiXCR, producing one record per CDR3 protein. The table records over 300,000 distinct CDR3 sequences, around 7% of them present only once. The chain carries TRBV7-6 and TRBJ2-5; 11 bases match TRBD1. The sample consisted of PBMCs, taken roughly 45 days after the first yellow fever vaccination. The sequence derives from a man between 18 and 29 years old who received the YFV17D yellow fever vaccine. CDR3 sequence (DNA): TGTGCCAGCAGCTTAGGGACAGGGGGCAAAGAGACCCAGTACTTC. Amino acids: CASSLGTGGKETQYF.